Ten or more counts support the clone carrying this TCR beta chain. As yet, its antigen is unknown. The data derive from a study of identical twins. General study points: Insertions were fewer in abundant cord blood beta clonotypes, whereas memory repertoires showed none of this pattern.

V gave up 0 bases and J gave up 7 bases; unmatched junction bases: 15. There are 19 residues in the CDR3. CDR1 and CDR2 (germline): LGHNA, YNFKEQ. It was template switching that added a universal primer site, and there were unique molecular identifiers on the cDNA. TCRdb itself ran the 5' RACE reads through MiXCR, one entry per CDR3 protein. This sample has around 240,000 distinct CDR3 sequences, with roughly a tenth found just once. This receptor was obtained from a man between 50 and 59 years old in good health. The specimen sequenced was memory T cells sorted from blood. The chain joins TRBV4-2 to TRBJ2-1, with 10 positions matching TRBD2. The CDR3 sequence is CASSQEGGAGGLSGNEQFF. In DNA form, the CDR3 reads TGTGCCAGCAGCCAAGAAGGCGGAGCGGGAGGGCTAAGTGGGAATGAGCAGTTCTTC.